This TCR beta chain was retrieved from a study of shared clonotypes between healthy human individuals. Assay execution took place at the deep level. It was around 220 ng DNA, 25,000 to 35,000 T cell genomes, that sorted-subset replicate PCRs used. The table came from immunoSEQ multiplex PCR; TCRdb's copy has only in-frame clones and leaves some out. The repertoire has millions of clones, roughly 94% of them found once; the top ten carry 0.13%. Free of recent acute infections or vaccinations, the donors were healthy HIV-negative adults. From germline, CDR1 is MNHEY and CDR2 SVGAGI. The ends were cut back, 5 bases at V and 4 bases at J, with 14 bases in the middle. There are 14 residues in the CDR3.

The chain employs TRBV6-5 and TRBJ1-1; D call uncertain. The sample consisted of naive CD4+ T cells sorted from blood. Described subset: CD45RA+ positively selected. This receptor was obtained from a man between 18 and 35 years old in good health. The CDR3 DNA follows: TGTGCCAGCAGTCCGCTTAGGGCAGGCACTGAAGCTTTCTTT. It yields the protein CASSPLRAGTEAFF.